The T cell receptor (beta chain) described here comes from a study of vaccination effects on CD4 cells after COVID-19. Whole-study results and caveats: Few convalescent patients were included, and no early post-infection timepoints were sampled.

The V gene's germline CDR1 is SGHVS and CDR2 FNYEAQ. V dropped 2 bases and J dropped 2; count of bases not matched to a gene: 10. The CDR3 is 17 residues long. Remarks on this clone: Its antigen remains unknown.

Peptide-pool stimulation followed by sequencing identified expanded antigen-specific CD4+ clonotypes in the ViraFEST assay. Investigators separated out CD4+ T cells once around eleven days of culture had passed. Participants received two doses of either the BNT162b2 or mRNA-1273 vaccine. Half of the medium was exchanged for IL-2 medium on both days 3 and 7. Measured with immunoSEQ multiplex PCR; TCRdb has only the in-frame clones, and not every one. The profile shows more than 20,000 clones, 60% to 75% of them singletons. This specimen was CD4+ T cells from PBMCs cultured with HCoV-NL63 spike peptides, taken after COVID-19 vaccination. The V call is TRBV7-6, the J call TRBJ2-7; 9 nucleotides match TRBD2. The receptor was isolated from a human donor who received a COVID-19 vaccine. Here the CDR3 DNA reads TGTGCCAGCAGCTTATATGAGGCTAGCGGGAACCCCTACGAGCAGTACTTC. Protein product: CASSLYEASGNPYEQYF.